This passage covers 28 T cell receptor beta chains from one sample sequenced in a study of T cell repertoires in cytomegalovirus infection (dated by TCRdb to between 2018 and 2020). The sequencer was an Illumina HiSeq 1500. TCRdb reran the public reads through fastp at Q25 and MiXCR, keeping productive beta chains. Each CDR3 protein gets just one entry, which takes the most common genes and DNA from the rows behind it. For this sample the table gives a few hundred thousand distinct CDR3 sequences, of which approximately 9.5% were detected only once. The ten largest clones capture 4.3% of the sample. Material for sequencing was PBMCs. The receptors come from a human donor in good health (CMV status not recorded). Some clones in this sample may be carry-over from other donors' samples.

The J gene is TRBJ1-3, the V gene TRBV29-1; D uncertain. Germline V CDR1 and CDR2: SQVTM, ANQGSEA. V lost 7 bases and J lost 3, with 13 bases in between. CDR3 length equals 13 residues. The CDR3 DNA reads TGCAGCGCTGGAGTTACAGATGGAAACACCATATATTTT. Its translation: CSAGVTDGNTIYF.

This clonotype occurred many times. The chain has TRBV7-2 and TRBJ1-2; possibly TRBD1 for D (5 bases). The CDR3 consists of 14 residues. The V gene's germline CDR1 is SGHTA and CDR2 FQGNSA. Trimming cost V 4 bases and J 4 bases, with 13 bases left between them. The CDR3 sequence is CASSSGWSGYGYTF. DNA of the CDR3: TGTGCCAGCAGCTCAGGGTGGAGTGGCTATGGCTACACCTTC.

This clonotype was seen a handful of times. The V and J genes are TRBV27 and TRBJ2-3, with D possibly TRBD1 on 5 matching bases. The CDR3 has 15 amino acids. Trimming cost V 5 bases and J 1 base, with 13 bases left between them. The germline V gene encodes CDR1 MNHEY and CDR2 SMNVEV (reference sequence). The CDR3 region has the DNA TGTGCCAGCAGTCTAAGGGGATTTGGCACAGATACGCAGTATTTT. Translating it yields CASSLRGFGTDTQYF.

This clonotype was seen a few times. J is TRBJ2-5 and V is TRBV27; D is perhaps TRBD2 (7 bases). Trimming took off 8 bases at V and 5 bases at J, with 21 bases between the two ends. The CDR3 runs to 15 residues. CDR1 is MNHEY and CDR2 is SMNVEV in the germline V gene (reference sequence). The DNA of the CDR3 is TGTGCCAGCCGAACTCCAGGGAGGGGGTTGGAGACCCAGTACTTC. Its translation: CASRTPGRGLETQYF.

The chain employs TRBV5-4 and TRBJ1-3, with D uncertain. V shed 6 bases and J shed 2 bases, with 12 bases lying between them. There are 14 residues in the CDR3. The germline gives CDR1 SGHNT, CDR2 YYREEE (reference sequence). The CDR3 DNA sequence: TGTGCCAGCAAGCCGGAAACCACTGGAAACACCATATATTTT. Protein product: CASKPETTGNTIYF. Variable domain in full (rest from reference TRBV5-4 and TRBJ1-3): ETGVTQSPTHLIKTRGQQVTLRCSSQSGHNTVSWYQQALGQGPQFIFQYYREEENGRGNFPPRFSGLQFPNYSSELNVNALELDDSALYLCASKPETTGNTIYFGEGSWLTVV.

This clonotype was picked up many times. V usage is TRBV7-2 and J usage is TRBJ2-3, with 12 nucleotides matching TRBD2. V trimming: 5 bases; J trimming: 4 bases; junction bases outside the gene matches: 10. This CDR3 is built from 17 residues. Germline V lookup: CDR1 SGHTA, CDR2 FQGNSA. The CDR3 DNA reads TGTGCCAGCAGCAGGACTAGCGGGGCCTGGGGGCCAGATACGCAGTATTTT. Its protein is CASSRTSGAWGPDTQYF. Variable domain in full (rest from reference TRBV7-2 and TRBJ2-3): GAGVSQSPSNKVTEKGKDVELRCDPISGHTALYWYRQSLGQGLEFLIYFQGNSAPDKSGLPSDRFSAERTGGSVSTLTIQRTQQEDSAVYLCASSRTSGAWGPDTQYFGPGTRLTVL.

For this clonotype: A much more abundant neighbour one base away suggests this may be a read error. The V call is TRBV7-9, the J call TRBJ2-7, with D unclear. Between the trimmed V and J ends, which lost 1 base and 4 bases, there was a span of 2 bases. The germline V gene has CDR1 SEHNR and CDR2 FQNEAQ (reference sequence). This CDR3 region has 11 residues. Written as DNA, the CDR3 is TGTGCCAGCAGCTTAGAGTACGAGCAGTACTTC. Translated, it gives CASSLEYEQYF.

This clonotype has a handful of counts. This chain connects TRBV6-2 or TRBV6-3 to TRBJ2-1; 8 bases align to TRBD2. The CDR3 spans 18 residues. V dropped 2 bases and J dropped 5; count of bases not matched to a gene: 14. Germline CDR1 and CDR2: MNHEY and SVGEGT. The CDR3 DNA is TGTGCCAGCAGTTACCGCCCCCGGAGCGGGAGTGGTGACAATGAGCAGTTCTTC. Translating it yields CASSYRPRSGSGDNEQFF.

This chain uses TRBV15 with TRBJ2-1, with 9 bases matching TRBD2. This CDR3 is 16 amino acids long. Germline V lookup: CDR1 LNHNV, CDR2 YYDKDF (reference sequence). V lost 5 bases, J lost 4 bases, and 9 bases stayed unmatched. The CDR3 is CATSPELAGVYNEQFF. DNA for the CDR3: TGTGCCACCAGCCCAGAATTAGCGGGGGTTTACAATGAGCAGTTCTTC.

This clonotype showed up just a few times. The chain uses TRBV14 and TRBJ2-2; D is tentatively TRBD1 or TRBD2 (7 bases each). V gave up 8 bases and J gave up 5 bases, with 15 bases separating them. The CDR3 runs to 14 residues. Germline CDR1 and CDR2: SGHDN and FVKESK. The CDR3 region has the DNA TGTGCCAGCCGGAGACAGGGAGGGACCGGGGAGCTGTTTTTT. It translates to CASRRQGGTGELFF.

This clonotype has a count of ten or more. The chain carries TRBV7-9 and TRBJ1-3, with D unresolved. The CDR3 sequence is 16 residues long. V gave up 2 bases and J gave up 2 bases, with 13 bases separating them. Germline CDR1 reads SEHNR; CDR2 reads FQNEAQ (reference sequence). The CDR3 nucleotides are TGTGCCAGCAGCTTATCCGACATTCTCACTGGAAACACCATATATTTT. Translation: CASSLSDILTGNTIYF. Combining the CDR3 with reference TRBV7-9 and TRBJ1-3 gives the whole variable domain DTGVSQNPRHKITKRGQNVTFRCDPISEHNRLYWYRQTLGQGPEFLTYFQNEAQLEKSRLLSDRFSAERPKGSFSTLEIQRTEQGDSAMYLCASSLSDILTGNTIYFGEGSWLTVV.

This clonotype was detected many times. This chain links TRBV7-2 with TRBJ2-1; no reliable D call. Germline CDR1 is SGHTA and CDR2 is FQGNSA. V was clipped by 1 base and J by 7 bases, with 8 bases between them. This CDR3 region has 13 residues. This CDR3 is CASSLVFANEQFF. As DNA, the CDR3 is TGTGCCAGCAGCTTAGTGTTTGCAAATGAGCAGTTCTTC.

This clonotype was counted a few times. J is TRBJ2-7 and V is TRBV12-3 or TRBV12-4, with unresolved D. The CDR3 totals 14 residues. The V gene lost 4 bases and the J gene lost 1 base, with 11 bases spanning the gap. The CDR3 spells CASSSAGSSYEQYF. The DNA of the CDR3 is TGTGCCAGCAGTTCTGCAGGTTCTTCCTACGAGCAGTACTTC.

Points on this clonotype: The junction and the germline gene differ at one end; a read error may be behind it. V gene TRBV24-1 combines with J gene TRBJ2-5; D tentatively reads TRBD1 or TRBD2 (6 bases each). Germline V lookup: CDR1 KGHDR, CDR2 SFDVKD. The CDR3 has 16 amino acids. CDR3 in amino acids: CATSGLGGPSGESQYF. In DNA form, the CDR3 reads TGTGCCACCAGTGGTCTAGGGGGACCCTCGGGAGAGTCCCAGTACTTC.

In this sample, this clonotype turned up many times. The rearrangement links TRBV7-2 to TRBJ2-1, with 8 bases that match TRBD1. Germline lookup yields CDR1 SGHTA and CDR2 FQGNSA. The CDR3 runs to 14 residues. V lost 4 bases and J lost 9; bases outside the gene matches: 8. CDR3 in amino acids: CASSSRTGWGEQFF. CDR3 DNA: TGTGCCAGCAGCTCTCGGACAGGGTGGGGTGAGCAGTTCTTC.

This chain connects TRBV19 to TRBJ2-1; D perhaps matches TRBD2 (6 bases). The V and J ends lost 11 bases and 7 bases respectively, with 12 bases between them. The CDR3 extends over 11 amino acids. CDR1 is LNHDA, CDR2 SQIVND, per germline (reference sequence). CDR3 nucleotides: TGTGCCCGAGGGACTGAGAATGAGCAGTTCTTC. Amino acid sequence: CARGTENEQFF.

There are a few counts of this clonotype. The V call is TRBV7-3, the J call TRBJ2-2; D call uncertain. CDR1 is SGHTA, CDR2 FQGTGA, per germline. The CDR3 length is 12 residues. Trimming shortened V by 3 bases and J by 6 bases, and 5 bases separated the two germline ends. The CDR3 region has the DNA TGTGCCAGCAGCTTTTGGGCCGGGGAGCTGTTTTTT. It codes for CASSFWAGELFF.

At least ten counts were recorded for this clonotype. The chain joins TRBV19 to TRBJ1-3; D gene uncertain. Germline V gene data show CDR1 as LNHDA and CDR2 as SQIVND (reference sequence). This CDR3 spans 15 amino acids. V was cut by 6 bases and J by 0 bases, with 12 bases left in between. CDR3 in amino acids: CASRTDRNSGNTIYF. The DNA of the CDR3 is TGTGCCAGTAGGACGGACCGAAACTCTGGAAACACCATATATTTT.

The CDR3 spells CASSRTGQMLAEAFF. The DNA of the CDR3 is TGTGCCAGCAGCCGGACGGGACAAATGTTAGCTGAAGCTTTCTTT. The genes are TRBV28 and TRBJ1-1, with TRBD1 as a possible D gene (6 bases). Germline V gives CDR1 MDHEN, CDR2 SYDVKM. The V end lost 6 bases, the J end lost 6 bases, and 20 bases lay between the germline ends. CDR3 length equals 15 residues.

This clonotype was detected only a few times. This rearrangement joins TRBV18 to TRBJ2-1, with no clear D. The germline CDR1 and CDR2 sequences are KGHSH and LQKENI. Trimming cost V 6 bases and J 2 bases, with 17 bases left between them. CDR3 size: 16 residues. The CDR3 DNA is TGTGCCAGCTCCCGGACGGCGGCCAGAACCTACAATGAGCAGTTCTTC. Translation: CASSRTAARTYNEQFF.

This clonotype has at least ten counts. V and J are TRBV12-3 or TRBV12-4 and TRBJ1-5; the match to TRBD1 covers 8 bases. The length of the CDR3 is 15 residues. Germline trimming cut 8 bases from V and 6 bases from J; bases unmatched to any gene: 12. The CDR3 loop is CASSLADRGTQPQHF. CDR3 nucleotide sequence: TGTGCCAGCTCCCTCGCCGACAGGGGCACTCAGCCCCAGCATTTT.

This chain connects TRBV5-6 to TRBJ1-5; possibly TRBD1 for D (6 bases). The V end was cut by 2 bases, the J end by 5 bases, with 14 bases between. Germline V gives CDR1 SGHDT, CDR2 YYEEEE. CDR3 length equals 15 residues. The CDR3 reads CASSFWPGADQPQHF. The CDR3 coding sequence is TGTGCCAGCAGCTTCTGGCCAGGGGCGGATCAGCCCCAGCATTTT. Full variable domain (remainder filled in from reference TRBV5-6 and TRBJ1-5): DAGVTQSPTHLIKTRGQQVTLRCSPKSGHDTVSWYQQALGQGPQFIFQYYEEEERQRGNFPDRFSGHQFPNYSSELNVNALLLGDSALYLCASSFWPGADQPQHFGDGTRLSIL.

This rearrangement joins TRBV15 to TRBJ2-7, with D unresolved. With 2 bases removed from V and 4 bases from J, the gap between germline ends came to 9 bases. The CDR3 covers 13 residues. Germline V gene sequence: CDR1 LNHNV, CDR2 YYDKDF (reference sequence). The CDR3 sequence is CATSRQRAYEQYF. The CDR3 DNA is TGTGCCACCAGCAGACAAAGGGCTTACGAGCAGTACTTC. The whole variable domain, remainder taken from reference TRBV15 and TRBJ2-7, is DAMVIQNPRYQVTQFGKPVTLSCSQTLNHNVMYWYQQKSSQAPKLLFHYYDKDFNNEADTPDNFQSRRPNTSFCFLDIRSPGLGDTAMYLCATSRQRAYEQYFGPGTRLTVT.

DNA for the CDR3: TGTGCCATCAGTGGAAGAGCGGATTACGAGCAGTACTTC. As protein: CAISGRADYEQYF. The chain has TRBV10-3 and TRBJ2-7, with a possible D match to TRBD2 (5 bases). The CDR3 spans 13 residues. The ends were cut back, 4 bases at V and 4 bases at J, with 11 bases in the middle. Germline CDR1 ENHRY, CDR2 SYGVKD.

This clonotype was seen repeatedly, ten times or more. The V and J genes are TRBV7-2 and TRBJ2-4; D is undetermined. The CDR3 is 14 amino acids. V was trimmed by 5 bases and J by 1 base, leaving 9 bases between them. Germline CDR1 reads SGHTA; CDR2 reads FQGNSA. The CDR3 spells CASSPYKAKNIQYF. CDR3 nucleotides: TGTGCCAGCAGCCCCTATAAGGCCAAAAACATTCAGTACTTC.

This clonotype was seen more than once but under ten times. The chain recombines TRBV12-3 or TRBV12-4 with TRBJ2-1; 8 bases align to TRBD1. This CDR3 has 14 residues. The V segment lost 6 bases and the J segment 8 bases; nucleotides outside the gene matches: 9. The CDR3 bases are TGTGCCAGCAGGGAACTCAGGGGGCGGGATGAGCAGTTCTTC. This codes for CASRELRGRDEQFF.

This clonotype was counted at least ten times. The chain is built from TRBV6-5 and TRBJ1-6; D is possibly TRBD1 (5 bases). Germline loops: CDR1 MNHEY, CDR2 SVGAGI. V was trimmed by 6 bases and J by 5 bases, leaving 17 bases between them. The CDR3 spans 16 residues. CDR3 in DNA: TGTGCCAGCAGCCCCCTTCCACAGGTCAATAATTCACCCCTCCACTTT. It codes for CASSPLPQVNNSPLHF.

The chain is built from TRBV14 and TRBJ2-3, with no clear D. Germline V gene sequence: CDR1 SGHDN, CDR2 FVKESK. There are 14 residues in the CDR3. Deletions cut 1 base from V and 6 bases from J, with 11 bases between. CDR3 DNA sequence: TGTGCCAGCAGCCAAGCGTGGGGTGAGGATACGCAGTATTTT. Translated, it gives CASSQAWGEDTQYF.